This TCR beta chain was recovered during a study of T cells in localized non-small cell lung cancer (TCRdb year 2020). Regarding the complete study: Comparing tumors with uninvolved tumor-adjacent lungs, the study looked at the T cell repertoires of hundreds of patients with early-stage NSCLC. All 250 or so NSCLC patients in the cohort were treatment-naive and had localized lung tumors that were resected. The mean age of the NSCLC patients was less than 70 years, with 130 or so men and around 100 women.

On the study overall, not on this receptor specifically: A median of approximately 55 of the top 100 tumor clones were detected in paired uninvolved adjacent lung, and approximately 28 of these tumor clones were also found among the top 100 clones of the paired uninvolved adjacent lung. Because multi-region sequencing of the tumors was not done, intratumor heterogeneity could not be ruled out. Higher T cell density in blood was associated with longer overall survival, whereas higher clonality in adjacent lung was associated with shorter survival. Uninvolved tumor-adjacent lung showed the highest T cell clonality, higher than tumor, which suggests more focused antigenic responses in the adjacent lung. Because of the exploratory design, TCR variables were selected using unadjusted p-values without false-discovery rate correction.

The immunoSEQ Assay was used to sequence TCR beta CDR3 regions from DNA. The authors' pipeline ran thus. T cell density was computed as TCR beta template counts normalized to usable DNA estimated by amplifying housekeeping genes. Richness was estimated with the preseqR package, extrapolating to 400,000 templates for PBMC samples and 120,000 templates for tissue samples. Clonality was taken to be one minus Pielou's evenness. Differential abundance testing on productive amino-acid clonotypes, with a minimum total count of 5 and an alpha of 0.1, was used to identify tissue-enriched TCRs. The Jaccard Index and the Morisita Overlap Index were used to measure how much the repertoires overlapped between compartments. GLIPH grouped TCR beta CDR3s together with public tetramer-defined viral CDR3s, and a viral motif had to include at least three viral sequences and also show V-gene enrichment. Sourced from immuneACCESS, this table was stored by TCRdb with only in-frame sequences that have V and J called. A share of the clones is absent; for the studies checked, an unresolved V gene accounts for under half, and the remainder has no known explanation. V, J and clone size derive from that table, while D and trimming were established from the DNA sequence. The sample profile shows fewer than 40,000 clones; approximately 72% of them were found once. The ten top clones hold about two fifths of the sample.

Turning to this clone: What antigen it recognizes has not been identified. The record has no base qualities; no much larger clone is one base away.

For this chain, trimming is 5 bases at the V end and 5 bases at the J end, and the number of junction bases without a gene match is 11. Counted from cysteine to phenylalanine, this CDR3 has 16 amino acids. The entry retains the CDR3 DNA only, 48 bases that are in frame from base 1. CDR1 is given as SGHTA and CDR2 as FQGTGA, both from the germline V gene. At diagnosis, tumor, uninvolved tumor-adjacent lung and peripheral blood were collected and then preserved as a mix of FFPE and fresh-frozen material. For TCR repertoire profiling, the blood samples were analyzed as peripheral blood mononuclear cells.

The clonotype was recovered from a male donor aged 60 or older with stage II squamous cell lung carcinoma. The sequences come from peripheral blood, collected before any cancer treatment. The rearrangement joined TRBV7-3 to TRBJ2-5; TRBD1 agrees with 10 junctional bases. In nucleotide form, the sequence is TGTGCCAGCAGCGCCCAACAGACAGGGGGCGAGGAGACCCAGTACTTC. Translation gives CASSAQQTGGEETQYF.